The 14 T cell receptor beta chains below were found in one sample sequenced in a study of spatial heterogeneity in lung cancer. Stated time point: sample taken at primary tumor resection. Frozen PBMC, nontumor lung or tumor provided whole RNA, which was sequenced unsorted. MiXCR was run by TCRdb on the 5' RACE reads, yielding one entry per CDR3 protein. The sample has approximately 38,000 distinct CDR3 sequences, about 5.8% seen once. This material consisted of PBMCs, taken at surgery. The origin of the receptors is a male donor with early-stage non-small cell lung cancer.

This clonotype was observed many times. The chain carries TRBV30 and TRBJ2-3; a weak D match, TRBD2 (6 bases). Germline loops: CDR1 GTSNPN, CDR2 SVGIG (reference sequence). This CDR3 spans 16 amino acids. Trimming pared 2 bases from V and 6 bases from J, leaving 21 bases between. CDR3 sequence: CAWSRPGGALSDTQYF. In nucleotides, the CDR3 is TGTGCCTGGAGTAGGCCTGGCGGGGCACTTTCGGATACGCAGTATTTT. The complete variable domain, with remaining parts taken from reference TRBV30 and TRBJ2-3, reads SQTIHQWPATLVQPVGSPLSLECTVEGTSNPNLYWYRQAAGRGLQLLFYSVGIGQISSEVPQNLSASRPQDRQFILSSKKLLLSDSGFYLCAWSRPGGALSDTQYFGPGTRLTVL.

The chain joins TRBV5-1 to TRBJ1-3, with D maybe TRBD1 (6 bases). The CDR3 runs 15 residues. Trimming left V 0 bases short and J 0 bases short, with 7 bases between. Germline CDR1 SGHRS, CDR2 YFSETQ. In nucleotides, the CDR3 is TGCGCCAGCAGCTTGGAAGGGGGCTCTGGAAACACCATATATTTT. Its protein is CASSLEGGSGNTIYF.

This clonotype was detected only a few times. This chain joins TRBV28 and TRBJ1-5; D unclear. Germline CDR1 is MDHEN and CDR2 is SYDVKM. Trimming took 6 bases from V and 5 from J, leaving 8 bases between them. This CDR3 has 12 residues. As DNA, the CDR3 is TGTGCCAGCAGCCTAAATGATCAGCCCCAGCATTTT. It translates to CASSLNDQPQHF. Full variable domain (outside the CDR3, taken from reference TRBV28 and TRBJ1-5): DVKVTQSSRYLVKRTGEKVFLECVQDMDHENMFWYRQDPGLGLRLIYFSYDVKMKEKGDIPEGYSVSREKKERFSLILESASTNQTSMYLCASSLNDQPQHFGDGTRLSIL.

V is TRBV4-2 and J is TRBJ2-2, with 8 positions matching TRBD1. The germline CDR1 and CDR2 sequences are LGHNA and YNFKEQ. There are 15 residues in the CDR3. V shed 0 bases, J shed 8 bases, and the junction held 5 bases outside the gene matches. The CDR3 coding sequence is TGTGCCAGCAGCCAAGATGCAGGGGGCGTGGGGGAGCTGTTTTTT. The encoded protein is CASSQDAGGVGELFF.

This chain links TRBV3-1 with TRBJ2-7; no reliable D call. V lost 4 bases, J lost 2 bases, and 12 bases lay in between. The CDR3 contains 14 residues. Germline CDR1 is LGHDT and CDR2 is YNNKEL (reference sequence). The CDR3 DNA reads as TGTGCCAGCAGCCCCGATATCGGTACCTACGAGCAGTACTTC. Amino acids: CASSPDIGTYEQYF.

In this sample, this clonotype turned up many times. The chain employs TRBV6-2 or TRBV6-3 and TRBJ1-5, with D hard to call. Trimming left V 0 bases short and J 4 bases short, with 10 bases between. This CDR3 is built from 15 residues. The germline CDR1 and CDR2 sequences are MNHEY and SVGEGT. The chain's CDR3 is CASSYSYGSNQPQHF. Here the CDR3 DNA reads TGTGCCAGCAGTTACTCGTACGGGTCAAATCAGCCCCAGCATTTT.

This clonotype was observed many times. For the CDR3, the DNA is TGTGCCAGCACTTTAGGGACGGTCAATTCACCCCTCCACTTT. Translating it yields CASTLGTVNSPLHF. The V and J genes are TRBV6-6 and TRBJ1-6, with D possibly being TRBD1 (5 bases). CDR3 length equals 14 residues. V lost 7 bases to trimming and J lost 7 bases, with 14 bases between them. Germline V gives CDR1 MNHNY, CDR2 SVGAGI (reference sequence).

In its sample, this clonotype was seen many times. This chain links TRBV7-2 with TRBJ2-3; D may be TRBD1 (5 bases). V was shortened by 5 bases and J by 9 bases, with 15 bases between the two germline ends. The CDR3 has 13 amino acids. CDR1 SGHTA and CDR2 FQGNSA come from the germline V gene. The CDR3 loop is CASSQGRGPTQYF. In nucleotides, the CDR3 is TGTGCCAGCAGCCAGGGAAGAGGACCGACGCAGTATTTT.

In this sample, this clonotype turned up a few times. V and J are TRBV27 and TRBJ1-2; 7 bases line up with TRBD1. Per germline, CDR1 MNHEY and CDR2 SMNVEV (reference sequence). V lost 6 bases to trimming and J lost 7 bases; unmatched junction nucleotides: 17. The CDR3 spans 16 residues. The CDR3 protein is CASSPHSGGRVTGYTF. Written as DNA, the CDR3 is TGTGCCAGCAGCCCCCACTCAGGGGGGCGCGTCACTGGCTACACCTTC.

The table lists this clonotype with many counts. In DNA, the CDR3 is TGTGCCAGCAGCGGCGGGACAGGGAGTCGAGATACGCAGTATTTT. This encodes CASSGGTGSRDTQYF. This chain connects TRBV7-2 to TRBJ2-3, with 9 nucleotides matching TRBD1. The CDR3 consists of 15 residues. The ends lost 5 bases at V and 5 bases at J; junction bases unmatched: 8. CDR1 and CDR2 (germline): SGHTA, FQGNSA.

This clonotype was seen at least ten times. The CDR3 DNA is TGTGCCAGCAGTGGGTCGCGGGGGGGCCCTAACGAGCAGTACTTC. This sequence encodes CASSGSRGGPNEQYF. This sequence joins TRBV6-1 and TRBJ2-7; 9 nucleotides match TRBD2. CDR1 and CDR2 (germline): MNHNS, SASEGT. V shed 4 bases and J 5 bases; nucleotides not matched to a gene: 9. The CDR3 covers 15 residues.

The CDR3 sequence: CSARLGSSYEQYF. The DNA of the CDR3 is TGCAGTGCTAGACTCGGTAGCTCCTACGAGCAGTACTTC. The J gene is TRBJ2-7, the V gene TRBV20-1; D not resolved. V was clipped by 2 bases and J by 0 bases, with 8 bases between them. This CDR3 comprises 13 residues. Germline CDR1 reads DFQATT; CDR2 reads SNEGSKA (reference sequence).

This clonotype was seen ten or more times. The chain combines TRBV11-1 with TRBJ2-7; the D gene is possibly TRBD2 (5 bases). This CDR3 region has 15 residues. Trimming shortened V by 3 bases and J by 5 bases, and 17 bases separated the two germline ends. Germline V lookup: CDR1 SGHAT, CDR2 FQDESV (reference sequence). The CDR3 bases are TGTGCCAGCAGCTTTGGGGAGCGAGGTTCCAACGAGCAGTACTTC. Protein: CASSFGERGSNEQYF.

The gene calls are TRBV5-4 and TRBJ2-1; D may be TRBD1 or TRBD2 (5 bases each). The V end lost 5 bases, the J end lost 6 bases, and 21 bases lay between the germline ends. The CDR3 sequence is 16 residues long. Germline loops: CDR1 SGHNT, CDR2 YYREEE (reference sequence). The CDR3 DNA reads TGTGCCAGCAGTTCACGCACCGGGACGCCCTTCAATGAGCAGTTCTTC. Encoded protein: CASSSRTGTPFNEQFF.